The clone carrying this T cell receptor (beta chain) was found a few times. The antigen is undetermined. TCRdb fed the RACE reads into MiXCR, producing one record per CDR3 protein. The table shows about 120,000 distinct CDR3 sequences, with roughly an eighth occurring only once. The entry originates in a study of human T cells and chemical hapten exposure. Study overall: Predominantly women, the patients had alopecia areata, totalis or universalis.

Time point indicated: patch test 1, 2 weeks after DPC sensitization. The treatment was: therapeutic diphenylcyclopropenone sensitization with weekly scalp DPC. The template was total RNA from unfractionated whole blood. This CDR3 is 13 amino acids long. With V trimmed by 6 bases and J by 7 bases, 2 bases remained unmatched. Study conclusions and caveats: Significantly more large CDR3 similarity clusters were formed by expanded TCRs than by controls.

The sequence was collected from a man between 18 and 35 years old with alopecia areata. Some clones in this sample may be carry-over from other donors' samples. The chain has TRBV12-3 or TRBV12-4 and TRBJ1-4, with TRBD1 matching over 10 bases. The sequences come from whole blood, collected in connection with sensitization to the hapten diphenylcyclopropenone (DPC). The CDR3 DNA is TGTGCCAGCAGGGGGACAGGGGCTGAAAAACTGTTTTTT. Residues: CASRGTGAEKLFF.